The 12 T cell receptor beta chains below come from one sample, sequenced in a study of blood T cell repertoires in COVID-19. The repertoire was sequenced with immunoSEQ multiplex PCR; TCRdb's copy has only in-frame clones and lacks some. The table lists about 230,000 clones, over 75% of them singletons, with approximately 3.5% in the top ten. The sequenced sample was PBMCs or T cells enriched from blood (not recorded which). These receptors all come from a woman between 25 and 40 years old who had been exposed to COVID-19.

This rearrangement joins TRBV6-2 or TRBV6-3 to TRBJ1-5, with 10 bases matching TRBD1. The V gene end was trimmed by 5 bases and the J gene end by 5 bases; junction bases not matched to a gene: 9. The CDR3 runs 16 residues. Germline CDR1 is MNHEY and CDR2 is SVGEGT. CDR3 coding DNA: TGTGCCAGCAGTAGACAGGGGGCCAGGTTAGATCAGCCCCAGCATTTT. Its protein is CASSRQGARLDQPQHF.

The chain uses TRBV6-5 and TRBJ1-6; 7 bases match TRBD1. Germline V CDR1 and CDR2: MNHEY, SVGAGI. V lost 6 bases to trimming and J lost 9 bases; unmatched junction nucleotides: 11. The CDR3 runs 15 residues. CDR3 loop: CASRLQGLSISPLHF. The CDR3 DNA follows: TGTGCCAGCAGATTACAGGGGCTTAGTATTTCACCCCTCCACTTT.

CDR3 residues: CASSSPTPGGSPLHF. The CDR3 DNA reads TGTGCCAGCAGCTCCCCGACTCCAGGGGGTTCACCCCTCCACTTT. This sequence joins TRBV5-4 and TRBJ1-6; 7 bases are shared with TRBD1. J gave up 9 bases and V 3 bases, and 9 bases lay outside the gene matches. Germline V lookup: CDR1 SGHNT, CDR2 YYREEE (reference sequence). The CDR3 consists of 15 residues.

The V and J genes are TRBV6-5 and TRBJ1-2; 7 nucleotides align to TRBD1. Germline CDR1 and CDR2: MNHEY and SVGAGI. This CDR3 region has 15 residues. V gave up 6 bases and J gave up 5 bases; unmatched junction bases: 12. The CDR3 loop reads CASRAGGRLSYGYTF. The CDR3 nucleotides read TGTGCCAGCAGGGCAGGGGGGCGTCTCTCTTATGGCTACACCTTC.

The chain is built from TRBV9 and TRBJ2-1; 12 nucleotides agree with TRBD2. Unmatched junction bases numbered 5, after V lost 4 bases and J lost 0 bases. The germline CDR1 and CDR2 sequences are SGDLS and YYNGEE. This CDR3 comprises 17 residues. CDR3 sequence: CASSLTSGRSSYNEQFF. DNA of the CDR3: TGTGCCAGCAGCCTGACTAGCGGGAGATCCTCCTACAATGAGCAGTTCTTC.

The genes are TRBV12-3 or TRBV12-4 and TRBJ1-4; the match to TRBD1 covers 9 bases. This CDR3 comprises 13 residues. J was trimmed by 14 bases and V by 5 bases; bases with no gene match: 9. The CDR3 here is CASSVQGAGDLFF. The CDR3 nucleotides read TGTGCCAGCAGTGTACAGGGGGCCGGAGACCTGTTTTTT.

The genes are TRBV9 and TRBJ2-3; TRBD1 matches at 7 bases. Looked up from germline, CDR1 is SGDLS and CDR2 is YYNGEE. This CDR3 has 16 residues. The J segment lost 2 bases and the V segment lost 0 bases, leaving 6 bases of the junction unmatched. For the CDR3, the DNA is TGTGCCAGCAGCGTAGTGGGGACAGCCGCCACAGATACGCAGTATTTT. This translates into CASSVVGTAATDTQYF.

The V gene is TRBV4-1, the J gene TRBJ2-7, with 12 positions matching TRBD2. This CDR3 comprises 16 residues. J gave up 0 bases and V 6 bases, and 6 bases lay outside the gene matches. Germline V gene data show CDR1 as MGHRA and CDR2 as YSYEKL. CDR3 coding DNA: TGCGCCAGCAGTCCGACGACTAGCGGGAGCTCCTACGAGCAGTACTTC. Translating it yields CASSPTTSGSSYEQYF.

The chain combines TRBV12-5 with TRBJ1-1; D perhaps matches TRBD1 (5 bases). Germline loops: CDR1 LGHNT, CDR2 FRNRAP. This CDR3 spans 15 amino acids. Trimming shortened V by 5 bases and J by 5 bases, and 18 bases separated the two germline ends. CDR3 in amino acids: CASGPPLGGGTEAFF. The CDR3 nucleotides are TGTGCTAGTGGTCCGCCCCTCGGGGGTGGGACTGAAGCTTTCTTT.

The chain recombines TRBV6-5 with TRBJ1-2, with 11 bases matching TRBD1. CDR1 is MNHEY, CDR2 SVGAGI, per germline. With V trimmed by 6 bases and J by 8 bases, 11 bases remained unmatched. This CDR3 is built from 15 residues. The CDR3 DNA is TGTGCCAGCAGGAGCGGACAGGGGGCGGCGGGCGGCTACACCTTC. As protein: CASRSGQGAAGGYTF.

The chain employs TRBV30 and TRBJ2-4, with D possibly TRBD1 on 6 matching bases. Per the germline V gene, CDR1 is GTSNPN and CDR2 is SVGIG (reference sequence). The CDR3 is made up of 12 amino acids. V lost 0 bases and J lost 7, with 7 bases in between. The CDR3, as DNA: TGTGCCTGGAGTGTACAGGGCAACATTCAGTACTTC. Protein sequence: CAWSVQGNIQYF.

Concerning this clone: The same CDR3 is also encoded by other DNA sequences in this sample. CDR3 DNA: TGTGCCAGCCGGACTCCAACGAACACCGGGGAGCTGTTTTTT. Residues: CASRTPTNTGELFF. The chain carries TRBV28 and TRBJ2-2; D might be TRBD2 (5 bases). V was shortened by 8 bases and J by 0 bases, with 10 bases between the two germline ends. The CDR3 contains 14 residues. Germline V gene lookup returns CDR1 MDHEN and CDR2 SYDVKM.